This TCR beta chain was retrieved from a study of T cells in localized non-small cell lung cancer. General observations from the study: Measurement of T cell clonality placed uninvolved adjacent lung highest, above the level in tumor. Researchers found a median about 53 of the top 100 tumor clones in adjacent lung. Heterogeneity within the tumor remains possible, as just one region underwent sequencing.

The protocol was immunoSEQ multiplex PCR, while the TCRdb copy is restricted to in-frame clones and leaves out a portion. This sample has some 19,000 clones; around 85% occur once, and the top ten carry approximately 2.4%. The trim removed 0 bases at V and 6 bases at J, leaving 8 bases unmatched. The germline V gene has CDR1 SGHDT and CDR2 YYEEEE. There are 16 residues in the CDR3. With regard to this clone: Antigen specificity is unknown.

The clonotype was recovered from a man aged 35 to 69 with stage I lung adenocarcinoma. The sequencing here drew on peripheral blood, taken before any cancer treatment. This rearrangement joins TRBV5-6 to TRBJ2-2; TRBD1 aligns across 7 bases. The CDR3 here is CASSLGATGFAGELFF. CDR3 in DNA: TGTGCCAGCAGCTTGGGGGCGACAGGGTTCGCCGGGGAGCTGTTTTTT. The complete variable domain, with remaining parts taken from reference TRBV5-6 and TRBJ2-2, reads DAGVTQSPTHLIKTRGQQVTLRCSPKSGHDTVSWYQQALGQGPQFIFQYYEEEERQRGNFPDRFSGHQFPNYSSELNVNALLLGDSALYLCASSLGATGFAGELFFGEGSRLTVL.